The clone carrying this TCR beta chain has only a few counts. The source of the sample is a study of beta chain features in type 1 diabetes. This CDR3 is built from 18 residues. The V and J ends lost 7 bases and 2 bases, in that order; junction bases with no gene match: 14. Germline loops: CDR1 GTSNPN, CDR2 SVGIG (reference sequence). The isolated RNA, all of it, was reverse transcribed, so expressed TCRB transcripts were what got sequenced. Assay used: immunoSEQ multiplex PCR; TCRdb lists only in-frame clones, some missing. In the table there are roughly 310,000 clones, approximately 10% of which are singletons.

Input material: naive CD4+ T cells from blood. The rearrangement joins TRBV30 to TRBJ2-3; 14 nucleotides align to TRBD2. The receptor was derived from a woman in her twenties or thirties in good health. CDR3 DNA: TGTGCCTACTCCCCGTGGCCGGGACTAGCGGGAGACACAGATACGCAGTATTTT. Protein: CAYSPWPGLAGDTDTQYF.